One and the same sample provided the 27 T cell receptor beta chains below, sequenced in a study of T cell responses to AZD1222 COVID-19 vaccine. Measured with immunoSEQ multiplex PCR; TCRdb has only the in-frame clones, and not every one. The data show some 120,000 clones, with 84% seen just once and about 27% held by the top ten. The sequencing used peripheral blood, collected 28 days after the second AZD1222 dose. The receptors here all came from an adult who received the AZD1222 COVID-19 vaccine.

This sequence joins TRBV6-5 and TRBJ2-7; the match to TRBD2 covers 8 bases. Germline V lookup: CDR1 MNHEY, CDR2 SVGAGI. The length of the CDR3 is 14 residues. V lost 5 bases to trimming and J lost 4 bases; unmatched junction nucleotides: 7. The CDR3 DNA is TGTGCCAGCAGTCCGAGCGGGGGCTTGTACGAGCAGTACTTC. It encodes CASSPSGGLYEQYF.

This clone has only one observation. The chain couples TRBV6-5 to TRBJ1-2; D ambiguous. V was pared by 6 bases and J by 1 base, with 12 bases between. There are 14 residues in the CDR3. From germline, CDR1 is MNHEY and CDR2 SVGAGI. The chain's CDR3 is CASRGSKLNYGYTF. DNA for the CDR3: TGTGCCAGCAGGGGGAGTAAGCTTAACTATGGCTACACCTTC.

The chain carries TRBV2 and TRBJ2-1; 10 bases align to TRBD1. This CDR3 has 15 residues. CDR1 is SNHLY and CDR2 is FYNNEI in the germline V gene. V lost 6 bases to trimming and J lost 5 bases; unmatched junction nucleotides: 7. As DNA, the CDR3 is TGTGCCAGCAGATCCGGGACAGGGGATAACAATGAGCAGTTCTTC. Residues: CASRSGTGDNNEQFF.

This rearrangement joins TRBV5-4 to TRBJ1-5; D gene unclear. CDR3 length: 12 amino acids. The germline CDR1 and CDR2 sequences are SGHNT and YYREEE (reference sequence). Trimming shortened V by 0 bases and J by 6 bases, and 4 bases separated the two germline ends. The CDR3 DNA reads as TGTGCCAGCAGCTTGGATTCTCAGCCCCAGCATTTT. This encodes CASSLDSQPQHF. Variable domain in full (rest from reference TRBV5-4 and TRBJ1-5): ETGVTQSPTHLIKTRGQQVTLRCSSQSGHNTVSWYQQALGQGPQFIFQYYREEENGRGNFPPRFSGLQFPNYSSELNVNALELDDSALYLCASSLDSQPQHFGDGTRLSIL.

The chain joins TRBV13 to TRBJ1-1; D unclear. CDR3 length: 15 residues. CDR1 and CDR2 from the germline V gene are PRHDT and FYEKMQ (reference sequence). V lost 8 bases and J 3 bases, leaving 19 bases between the germline ends. DNA of the CDR3: TGTGCCAGCCTTAAACCCTGGCTCGGGGACACTGAAGCTTTCTTT. This sequence encodes CASLKPWLGDTEAFF.

V usage is TRBV5-1 and J usage is TRBJ2-2; D uncertain. V shed 0 bases and J shed 7 bases, with 4 bases lying between them. The CDR3 is 12 residues long. Germline lookup yields CDR1 SGHRS and CDR2 YFSETQ. Here the CDR3 reads CASSLEFGELFF. CDR3 coding DNA: TGCGCCAGCAGCTTGGAGTTCGGGGAGCTGTTTTTT. Filled out from reference TRBV5-1 and TRBJ2-2, the complete variable domain reads KAGVTQTPRYLIKTRGQQVTLSCSPISGHRSVSWYQQTPGQGLQFLFEYFSETQRNKGNFPGRFSGRQFSNSRSEMNVSTLELGDSALYLCASSLEFGELFFGEGSRLTVL.

This sequence joins TRBV7-3 and TRBJ1-1; maybe TRBD1 (6 bases). Germline CDR1 reads SGHTA; CDR2 reads FQGTGA. Trimming removed 6 bases at V and 5 bases at J, with 13 bases between. There are 13 residues in the CDR3. This chain's CDR3 is CASSTRGGTEAFF. CDR3 sequence (DNA): TGTGCCAGCAGTACCAGGGGTGGGACTGAAGCTTTCTTT.

This chain links TRBV4-1 with TRBJ2-7, with D maybe TRBD2 (6 bases). This CDR3 comprises 16 residues. V was trimmed by 0 bases and J by 3 bases, leaving 15 bases between them. The germline V gene encodes CDR1 MGHRA and CDR2 YSYEKL. The CDR3 spells CASSQEFGGDIYEQYF. CDR3 nucleotide sequence: TGCGCCAGCAGCCAAGAGTTCGGCGGGGATATCTACGAGCAGTACTTC.

The CDR3 reads CASIGRPSYEQYF. For the CDR3, the DNA is TGTGCCTCTATTGGCAGGCCGTCCTACGAGCAGTACTTC. This chain joins TRBV15 and TRBJ2-7; D unresolved. The germline V gene encodes CDR1 LNHNV and CDR2 YYDKDF (reference sequence). With 11 bases removed from V and 1 base from J, the gap between germline ends came to 15 bases. This CDR3 spans 13 amino acids.

V and J are TRBV28 and TRBJ1-2; the match to TRBD1 covers 7 bases. The germline gives CDR1 MDHEN, CDR2 SYDVKM. CDR3 length: 16 amino acids. V was pared by 3 bases and J by 5 bases, with 12 bases of the junction left unmatched. The CDR3 DNA sequence: TGTGCCAGCAGTTTTGGATTCGGGACAGATGGGTATGGCTACACCTTC. It specifies CASSFGFGTDGYGYTF.

The DNA of the CDR3 is TGTGCCAGCAGCTTAATAGGGCAGCACAAAGCTTTCTTT. It specifies CASSLIGQHKAFF. This chain uses TRBV11-1 with TRBJ1-1; D gene ambiguous. The germline gives CDR1 SGHAT, CDR2 FQDESV (reference sequence). CDR3 size: 13 residues. V dropped 2 bases and J dropped 9 bases, with 13 bases sitting between them.

The chain is built from TRBV7-3 and TRBJ1-3; a weak D match, TRBD1 (6 bases). V lost 5 bases and J 4 bases, leaving 12 bases between the germline ends. The V gene's germline CDR1 is SGHTA and CDR2 FQGTGA. The CDR3 spans 14 residues. CDR3 sequence reads: CASSLPGAGNTIYF. The CDR3 DNA reads as TGTGCCAGCAGCCTACCGGGGGCCGGAAACACCATATATTTT.

Notes on this clone: One junction end does not reproduce the germline sequence, and a read error may be involved. The chain joins TRBV2 to TRBJ1-1; no firm D call. Germline CDR1 and CDR2: SNHLY and FYNNEI. There are 12 residues in the CDR3. This CDR3 is CASCDPGTEAFF. The CDR3 coding sequence is TGTGCCAGCTGTGACCCAGGCACTGAAGCTTTCTTT.

This sequence joins TRBV7-2 and TRBJ2-3; D gene uncertain. V was shortened by 2 bases and J by 5 bases, with 11 bases between the two germline ends. This CDR3 has 14 residues. CDR1 SGHTA and CDR2 FQGNSA come from the germline V gene. CDR3 DNA sequence: TGTGCCAGCAGCTTACGGACGCCCCAAGATACGCAGTATTTT. It specifies CASSLRTPQDTQYF.

This sequence joins TRBV4-3 and TRBJ2-1, with TRBD2 matching 9 bases. J was trimmed by 4 bases and V by 4 bases; bases with no gene match: 5. This CDR3 has 15 amino acids. In germline, CDR1 is LGHNA, CDR2 YSLEER. This chain's CDR3 is CASSPLAGDYNEQFF. As DNA, the CDR3 is TGCGCCAGCAGCCCCTTAGCGGGGGATTACAATGAGCAGTTCTTC.

This chain links TRBV19 with TRBJ2-5; the match to TRBD1 covers 8 bases. The CDR3 totals 13 residues. Looked up from germline, CDR1 is LNHDA and CDR2 is SQIVND (reference sequence). Trimming removed 6 bases from V and 4 bases from J; junction bases left unmatched: 4. CDR3 in amino acids: CASSSTGGETQYF. CDR3 DNA: TGTGCCAGTAGCTCTACAGGGGGAGAGACCCAGTACTTC.

The chain links TRBV28 to TRBJ1-5; the match to TRBD1 covers 7 bases. CDR3 length: 18 residues. The germline CDR1 and CDR2 sequences are MDHEN and SYDVKM. The V segment lost 5 bases and the J segment 4 bases; nucleotides outside the gene matches: 17. For the CDR3, the DNA is TGTGCCAGCAGTAAGGGGGGAGGGGGCGCGGTTCGGAATCAGCCCCAGCATTTT. It specifies CASSKGGGGAVRNQPQHF. The whole variable domain, filled in from reference TRBV28 and TRBJ1-5, reads DVKVTQSSRYLVKRTGEKVFLECVQDMDHENMFWYRQDPGLGLRLIYFSYDVKMKEKGDIPEGYSVSREKKERFSLILESASTNQTSMYLCASSKGGGGAVRNQPQHFGDGTRLSIL.

J is TRBJ1-6 and V is TRBV2; 10 bases agree with TRBD1. The V gene's germline CDR1 is SNHLY and CDR2 FYNNEI. J was trimmed by 10 bases and V by 4 bases; bases with no gene match: 10. The CDR3 extends over 16 amino acids. The CDR3 protein is CASSADRQGAGSPLHF. Written as DNA, the CDR3 is TGTGCCAGCAGTGCGGACAGACAGGGGGCAGGGTCACCCCTCCACTTT.

The genes are TRBV5-1 and TRBJ2-3, with D unresolved. With 2 bases removed from V and 2 bases from J, the gap between germline ends came to 9 bases. This CDR3 is 14 amino acids long. Germline assignment: CDR1 SGHRS and CDR2 YFSETQ. DNA for the CDR3: TGCGCCAGCAGCTTCAACAGCCCCACAGATACGCAGTATTTT. Encoded protein: CASSFNSPTDTQYF.

The chain carries TRBV5-1 and TRBJ2-2; 9 positions agree with TRBD2. Germline values: CDR1 SGHRS, CDR2 YFSETQ. The trim removed 0 bases at V and 1 base at J, leaving 1 base unmatched. This CDR3 comprises 16 residues. The CDR3: CASSLELAGNTGELFF. DNA for the CDR3: TGCGCCAGCAGCTTGGAACTAGCGGGGAACACCGGGGAGCTGTTTTTT. Filled out from reference TRBV5-1 and TRBJ2-2, the complete variable domain reads KAGVTQTPRYLIKTRGQQVTLSCSPISGHRSVSWYQQTPGQGLQFLFEYFSETQRNKGNFPGRFSGRQFSNSRSEMNVSTLELGDSALYLCASSLELAGNTGELFFGEGSRLTVL.

This clone was picked up one time. The chain links TRBV7-2 to TRBJ2-2; no clear D gene. CDR1 is SGHTA, CDR2 FQGNSA, per germline. CDR3 length: 15 residues. V was trimmed by 2 bases and J by 4 bases, leaving 11 bases between them. CDR3 nucleotides: TGTGCCAGCAGCTTAAAGGGTTCGGGCACCGGGGAGCTGTTTTTT. Its translation: CASSLKGSGTGELFF.

In nucleotides, the CDR3 is TGTGCCAGCAGTGAACACCCGCCCTACGAGCAGTACTTC. It is translated as CASSEHPPYEQYF. The chain links TRBV27 to TRBJ2-7; D call uncertain. The germline gives CDR1 MNHEY, CDR2 SMNVEV (reference sequence). The CDR3 length is 13 residues. Trimming removed 5 bases from V and 2 bases from J, with 10 bases in between.

This chain connects TRBV29-1 to TRBJ2-7; D call uncertain. The CDR3 has 10 residues. Germline assignment: CDR1 SQVTM and CDR2 ANQGSEA. V was pared by 3 bases and J by 7 bases, with 7 bases between. The CDR3 is CSVENKEQYF. In DNA form, the CDR3 reads TGCAGCGTTGAGAATAAAGAGCAGTACTTC.

This CDR3 is CASTKKGAADEKLFF. The CDR3 DNA reads TGTGCCAGCACCAAGAAGGGGGCTGCCGATGAAAAACTGTTTTTT. The chain has TRBV6-6 and TRBJ1-4; 7 nucleotides line up with TRBD1. The V and J ends lost 7 bases and 6 bases, in that order; junction bases with no gene match: 11. The CDR3 spans 15 residues. Germline CDR1 and CDR2: MNHNY and SVGAGI (reference sequence).

This chain uses TRBV2 with TRBJ1-5; D is unclear. The CDR3 runs to 14 residues. V lost 5 bases and J lost 3, with 11 bases in between. The germline gives CDR1 SNHLY, CDR2 FYNNEI. The CDR3 region has the DNA TGTGCCAGCAGTCTCCGGGGAGCCAATCAGCCCCAGCATTTT. It codes for CASSLRGANQPQHF.

The chain recombines TRBV11-2 with TRBJ1-1; 7 bases map to TRBD1. Losses at the gene ends were 4 bases for V and 0 bases for J; bases not matched to a gene: 5. This CDR3 contains 15 residues. Germline V CDR1 and CDR2: SGHAT, FQNNGV. The CDR3 DNA reads TGTGCCAGCAGCTACTCGACAGGGTTGAACACTGAAGCTTTCTTT. Residues: CASSYSTGLNTEAFF.

The chain has TRBV2 and TRBJ1-2; 8 bases are shared with TRBD1. CDR1 and CDR2 from the germline V gene are SNHLY and FYNNEI. The CDR3 covers 15 residues. Losses at the gene ends were 0 bases for V and 4 bases for J; bases not matched to a gene: 4. The CDR3 sequence is CASSEAPGGSYGYTF. The CDR3 DNA reads TGTGCCAGCAGTGAAGCGCCAGGGGGCAGCTATGGCTACACCTTC.